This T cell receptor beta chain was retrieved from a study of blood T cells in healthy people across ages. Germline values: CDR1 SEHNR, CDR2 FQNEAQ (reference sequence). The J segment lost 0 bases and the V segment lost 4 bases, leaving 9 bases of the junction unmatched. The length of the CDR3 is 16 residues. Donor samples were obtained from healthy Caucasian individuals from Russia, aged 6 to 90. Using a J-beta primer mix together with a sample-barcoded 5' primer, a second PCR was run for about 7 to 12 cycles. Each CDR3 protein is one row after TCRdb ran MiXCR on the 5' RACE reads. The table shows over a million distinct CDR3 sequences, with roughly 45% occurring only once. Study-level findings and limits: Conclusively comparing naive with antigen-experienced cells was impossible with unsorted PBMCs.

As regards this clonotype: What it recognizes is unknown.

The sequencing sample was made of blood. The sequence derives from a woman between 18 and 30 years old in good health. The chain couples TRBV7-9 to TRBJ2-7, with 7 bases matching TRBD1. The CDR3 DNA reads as TGTGCCAGCAGCTCCGGGACGGGACAGCTCTCCTACGAGCAGTACTTC. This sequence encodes CASSSGTGQLSYEQYF.